Listed below are T cell receptor beta chains from one sample, sequenced in a study of blood T cell repertoires in COVID-19. Assay used: immunoSEQ multiplex PCR; TCRdb lists only in-frame clones, some missing. The sample holds about 150,000 clones; roughly nine tenths are singletons and the top ten take roughly 0.54%. The specimen sequenced was peripheral blood. Receptors originate from a man aged 50 or older with acute or convalescent COVID-19. The CDR3 runs from the conserved cysteine through the conserved F or W. A D gene is named only where the DNA matches it firmly. Only part of the rows carry a size: once, few, many, or a class if the clone is expanded.

clone size	D gene	V gene	J gene	CDR3 DNA	CDR3 protein
-	TRBD2	TRBV5-5	TRBJ2-1	TGTGCCAGCAGCTTGGGACTAGCCATCTACAATGAGCAGTTCTTC	CASSLGLAIYNEQFF
-	-	TRBV7-3	TRBJ2-1	TGTGCCAGCAGCCCGTCCGGGTCCTACAATGAGCAGTTCTTC	CASSPSGSYNEQFF
-	-	TRBV18	TRBJ1-3	TGTGCCAGCTCACCGGGGCCTGGAAACACCATATATTTT	CASSPGPGNTIYF
-	-	TRBV9	TRBJ1-2	TGTGCCAGCAGCCCACGGCAGGGAAACTATGGCTACACCTTC	CASSPRQGNYGYTF
-	-	TRBV7-7	TRBJ2-6	TGTGCTAGCAGCCCCGGACAGAGCTCTGGGGCCAACGTCCTGACTTTC	CASSPGQSSGANVLTF
-	TRBD2	TRBV2	TRBJ2-5	TGTGCCAGCCAGGGACTAGCGGGCGAGACCCAGTACTTC	CASQGLAGETQYF
-	-	TRBV24-1	TRBJ1-2	TGTGCCACCAGTGACCCTCGGGGGGGAGGCTACACCTTC	CATSDPRGGGYTF
-	-	TRBV6-5	TRBJ1-1	TGTGCCAGCGAAACAGCAGGGAACACTGAAGCTTTCTTT	CASETAGNTEAFF
-	TRBD1	TRBV18	TRBJ1-5	TGTGCCAGCTCACCCCAGGGGGCGCGGGGCAATCAGCCCCAGCATTTT	CASSPQGARGNQPQHF
-	-	TRBV6-5	TRBJ2-1	TGTGCCAGCAGTTCCCTGGACAGTTACAATGAGCAGTTCTTC	CASSSLDSYNEQFF
-	-	TRBV28	TRBJ1-5	TGTGCCAGCAGTCGGTATAGCAATCAGCCCCAGCATTTT	CASSRYSNQPQHF
-	-	TRBV4-2	TRBJ2-2	TGTGCCAGCAGCCCACTAGCCGGTCGGGAGCTGTTTTTT	CASSPLAGRELFF
-	-	TRBV5-8	TRBJ2-1	TGTGCCAGCAGCTTGGGACCGACCCGCGGCTACAATGAGCAGTTCTTC	CASSLGPTRGYNEQFF
-	-	TRBV24-1	TRBJ2-3	TGTGCCACCAGTGACCCCGCCAAGCAGGGATCAGATACGCAGTATTTT	CATSDPAKQGSDTQYF
-	TRBD1	TRBV19	TRBJ1-2	TGTGCCAGTAGTACCAGACAGGGGGGACACTATGGCTACACCTTC	CASSTRQGGHYGYTF
few	-	TRBV5-1	TRBJ1-2	TGCGCCAGCAGCTGGGAACCGACAGCTAACTATGGCTACACCTTC	CASSWEPTANYGYTF
-	TRBD1	TRBV4-1	TRBJ1-1	TGCGCCAGCAGCCAGATGACAGGGGGCTCTGAAGCTTTCTTT	CASSQMTGGSEAFF
-	-	TRBV7-3	TRBJ2-5	TGTGCCAGCAGCAAAACTAGCCAGGTCGGGCCCCAGTACTTC	CASSKTSQVGPQYF
-	TRBD1	TRBV27	TRBJ2-7	TGTGCCAGCAGTTTGGGACAGGGGGCTCGAAGGCAGTACTTC	CASSLGQGARRQYF
-	TRBD1	TRBV7-8	TRBJ1-1	TGTGCCAGCAGCCAATCCCAGACAGGGTACGGCACTGAAGCTTTCTTT	CASSQSQTGYGTEAFF
-	TRBD1	TRBV5-4	TRBJ2-7	TGTGCCAGCAGCCTACCGACAGGGTCCTACGAGCAGTACTTC	CASSLPTGSYEQYF
-	-	TRBV20-1	TRBJ1-1	TGCAGTGCTAGAGGGGGACAAGAAGCTTTCTTT	CSARGGQEAFF
-	-	TRBV4-2	TRBJ1-2	TGTGCCAGCAGCCAGGCTGGAAGGGGAGGAGACTATGGCTACACCTTC	CASSQAGRGGDYGYTF
-	TRBD1	TRBV28	TRBJ1-2	TGTGCCAGCAGTTCCAAAGACAGGGACTACTATGGCTACACCTTC	CASSSKDRDYYGYTF
-	TRBD1	TRBV4-1	TRBJ1-2	TGCGCCAGCAGCCAATTACCGGGACAGGGTATCCCACGCGGTGGCTACACCTTC	CASSQLPGQGIPRGGYTF
-	TRBD2	TRBV9	TRBJ2-3	TGTGCCAGCAGCGTAGTAAGCGGGACTAGCGGGGGAGGCACAGATACGCAGTATTTT	CASSVVSGTSGGGTDTQYF
-	-	TRBV2	TRBJ1-2	TGTGCCAGCAGTCTTAACGTGGGACATAACTATGGCTACACCTTC	CASSLNVGHNYGYTF
-	TRBD2	TRBV9	TRBJ2-3	TGTGCCAGCAGCGAGGGACTAGCGGCTAGCACAGATACGCAGTATTTT	CASSEGLAASTDTQYF
-	TRBD1	TRBV6-5	TRBJ1-6	TGTGCCAGCAGGACCCCCGGACAGGGGATTTCACCCCTCCACTTT	CASRTPGQGISPLHF
-	TRBD2	TRBV25-1	TRBJ2-1	TGTGCCAGCAGTAAGGGACTAGCCTACAATGAGCAGTTCTTC	CASSKGLAYNEQFF
-	-	TRBV20-1	TRBJ1-1	TGCAGTGCTAGTGGGCCCTACACTGAAGCTTTCTTT	CSASGPYTEAFF
once	-	TRBV6-5	TRBJ1-5	TGTGCCAGCAGTATAACAGGGTCTTATCAGCCCCAGCATTTT	CASSITGSYQPQHF
-	-	TRBV27	TRBJ1-1	TGTGCCAGCATATCATCTCAGGGGTCTGAAGCTTTCTTT	CASISSQGSEAFF
-	TRBD1	TRBV2	TRBJ2-2	TGTGCCAGCACCGGGGACAGGGTCGCCGGGGAGCTGTTTTTT	CASTGDRVAGELFF
-	-	TRBV3-1/TRBV3-2	TRBJ1-6	TGTGCCAGCAGCCAAGAAGCGGGACGACCTTATAATTCACCCCTCCACTTT	CASSQEAGRPYNSPLHF
-	-	TRBV4-1	TRBJ1-1	TGCGCCAGCAGCCAAGATCAGGGGAGTGGTGAAGCTTTCTTT	CASSQDQGSGEAFF
-	-	TRBV5-1	TRBJ1-1	TGCGCCAGCAGCCCCCAGTTGAACACTGAAGCTTTCTTT	CASSPQLNTEAFF
-	-	TRBV6-5	TRBJ1-6	TGTGCCAGCAGTCTACAGGACACCAATTCACCCCTCCACTTT	CASSLQDTNSPLHF
-	TRBD1	TRBV5-1	TRBJ2-1	TGCGCCAGCAGCGGTGAGGGGGCCTTGTACAATGAGCAGTTCTTC	CASSGEGALYNEQFF
-	TRBD1	TRBV27	TRBJ1-5	TGTGCCAGCAGTTTATTGGGACAGAATCAGCCCCAGCATTTT	CASSLLGQNQPQHF
once	-	TRBV7-2	TRBJ2-1	TGTGCCAGCAGCCCCCGAGGTAGCATCAATGAGCAGTTCTTC	CASSPRGSINEQFF